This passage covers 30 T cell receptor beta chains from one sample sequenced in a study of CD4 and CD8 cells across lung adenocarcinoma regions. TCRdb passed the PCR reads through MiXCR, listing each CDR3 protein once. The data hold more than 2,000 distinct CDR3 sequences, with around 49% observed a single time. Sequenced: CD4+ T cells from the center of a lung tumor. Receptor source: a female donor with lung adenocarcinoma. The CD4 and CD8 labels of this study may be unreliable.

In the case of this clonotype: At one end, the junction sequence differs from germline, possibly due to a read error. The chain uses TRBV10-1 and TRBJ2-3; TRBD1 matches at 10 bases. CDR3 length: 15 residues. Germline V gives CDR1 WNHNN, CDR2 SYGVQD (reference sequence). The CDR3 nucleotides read TGCGCCAGGGGTGACGGGGACAGGGGCCCAGATACCCAGTATTTT. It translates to CARGDGDRGPDTQYF.

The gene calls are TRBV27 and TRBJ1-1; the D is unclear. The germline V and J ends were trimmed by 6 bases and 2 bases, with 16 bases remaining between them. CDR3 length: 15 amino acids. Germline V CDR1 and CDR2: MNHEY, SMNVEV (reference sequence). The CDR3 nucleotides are TGTGCCAGCAGCAGCCTACAGCGAGGAAACACTGAAGCTTTCTTT. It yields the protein CASSSLQRGNTEAFF.

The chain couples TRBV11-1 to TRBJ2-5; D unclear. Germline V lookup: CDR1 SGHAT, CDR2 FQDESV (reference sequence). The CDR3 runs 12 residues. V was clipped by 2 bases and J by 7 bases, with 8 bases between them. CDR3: CASSLYLGTQYF. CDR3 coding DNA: TGTGCCAGCAGCTTATATCTCGGGACCCAGTACTTC.

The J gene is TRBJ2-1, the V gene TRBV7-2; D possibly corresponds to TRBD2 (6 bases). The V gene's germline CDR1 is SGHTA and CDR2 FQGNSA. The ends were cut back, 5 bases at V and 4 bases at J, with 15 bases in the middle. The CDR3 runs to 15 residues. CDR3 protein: CASSAPGDFYNEQFF. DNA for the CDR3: TGTGCCAGCAGCGCCCCCGGGGACTTTTACAATGAGCAGTTCTTC.

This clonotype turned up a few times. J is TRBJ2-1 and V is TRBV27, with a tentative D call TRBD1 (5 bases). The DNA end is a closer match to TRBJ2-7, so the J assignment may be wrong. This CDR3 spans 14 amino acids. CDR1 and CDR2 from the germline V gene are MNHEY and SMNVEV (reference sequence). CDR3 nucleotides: TGTGCCAGTAGTAAAGGCCGACAGAACTACGAGCAGTACTTC. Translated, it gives CASSKGRQNYEQYF.

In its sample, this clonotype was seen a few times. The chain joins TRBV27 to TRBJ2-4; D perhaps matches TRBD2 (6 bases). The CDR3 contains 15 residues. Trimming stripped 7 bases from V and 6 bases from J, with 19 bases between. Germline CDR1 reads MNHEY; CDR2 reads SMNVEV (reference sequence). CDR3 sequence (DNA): TGTGCCAGCACCAACCTCGGCGGGGAAGGAAACATTCAGTACTTC. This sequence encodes CASTNLGGEGNIQYF.

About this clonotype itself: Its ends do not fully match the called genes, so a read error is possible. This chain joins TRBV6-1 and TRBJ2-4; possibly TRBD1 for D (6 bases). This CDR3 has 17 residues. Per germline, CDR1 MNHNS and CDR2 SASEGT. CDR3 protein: CGSCEDSGDVDKNIQYF. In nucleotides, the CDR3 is TGTGGCAGCTGTGAGGACAGTGGTGATGTAGACAAAAACATTCAGTACTTC.

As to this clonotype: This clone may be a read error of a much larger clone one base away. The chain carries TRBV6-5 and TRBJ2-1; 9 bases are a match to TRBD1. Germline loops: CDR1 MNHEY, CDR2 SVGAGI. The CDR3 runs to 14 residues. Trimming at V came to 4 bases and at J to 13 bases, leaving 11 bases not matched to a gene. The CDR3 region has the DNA TGTGCCAGCAGTTCCGGGACAGGGCAAGAGACCCAGTTCTTC. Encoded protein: CASSSGTGQETQFF.

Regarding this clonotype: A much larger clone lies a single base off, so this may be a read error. The CDR3 DNA sequence: TGTGCCAGCAGCCAAGTTGCAGGGGAGGACACCGGGGAGCTGTGTTTT. This codes for CASSQVAGEDTGELCF. This chain joins TRBV14 and TRBJ2-2; either TRBD1 or TRBD2 may supply D (6 bases each). The CDR3 is 16 amino acids. Germline V lookup: CDR1 SGHDN, CDR2 FVKESK.

The CDR3 region has the DNA TGTGCCAGCAGTCACAGGGAAGGGCACACAGATACGCAGTATTTT. Its protein product is CASSHREGHTDTQYF. This chain links TRBV6-5 with TRBJ2-3; the D gene is possibly TRBD1 (6 bases). The germline gives CDR1 MNHEY, CDR2 SVGAGI. The V and J ends lost 5 bases and 2 bases respectively, with 14 bases between them. The length of the CDR3 is 15 residues.

The CDR3 nucleotides read TGTGCCAGCAGTCGGGACTATTCCCACAATGAGCAGTTCTTC. It encodes CASSRDYSHNEQFF. V gene TRBV6-1 combines with J gene TRBJ2-1, with 7 nucleotides matching TRBD2. Germline loops: CDR1 MNHNS, CDR2 SASEGT. The CDR3 contains 14 residues. V was pared by 5 bases and J by 5 bases, with 6 bases of the junction left unmatched.

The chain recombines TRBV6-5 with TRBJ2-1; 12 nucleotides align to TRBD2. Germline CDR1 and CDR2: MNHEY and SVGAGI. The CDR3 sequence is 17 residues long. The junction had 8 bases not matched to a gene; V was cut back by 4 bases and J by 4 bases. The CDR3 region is CASSSLLAGGPYNEQFF. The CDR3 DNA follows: TGTGCCAGCAGTTCCCTCCTAGCGGGAGGGCCTTACAATGAGCAGTTCTTC.

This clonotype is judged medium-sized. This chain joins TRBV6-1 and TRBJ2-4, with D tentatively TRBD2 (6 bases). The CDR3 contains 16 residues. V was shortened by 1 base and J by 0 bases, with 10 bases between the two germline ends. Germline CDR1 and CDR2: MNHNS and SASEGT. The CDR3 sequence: CASSEEEEGAKNIQYF. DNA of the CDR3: TGTGCCAGCAGTGAAGAGGAGGAGGGAGCCAAAAACATTCAGTACTTC.

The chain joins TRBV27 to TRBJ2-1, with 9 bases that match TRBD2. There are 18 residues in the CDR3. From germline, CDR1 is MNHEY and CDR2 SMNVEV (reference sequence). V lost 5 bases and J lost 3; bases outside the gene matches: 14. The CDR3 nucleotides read TGTGCCAGCAGTACGGGACTAGCCAGATCAGGACGCTACAATGAGCAGTTCTTC. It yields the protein CASSTGLARSGRYNEQFF.

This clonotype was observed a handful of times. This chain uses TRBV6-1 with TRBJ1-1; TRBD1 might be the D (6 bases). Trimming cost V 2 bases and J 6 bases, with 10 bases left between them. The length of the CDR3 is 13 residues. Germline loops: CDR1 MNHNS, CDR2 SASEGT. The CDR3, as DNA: TGTGCCAGCAGTGAAATCTACAGGGCTGAAGCTTTCTTT. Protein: CASSEIYRAEAFF.

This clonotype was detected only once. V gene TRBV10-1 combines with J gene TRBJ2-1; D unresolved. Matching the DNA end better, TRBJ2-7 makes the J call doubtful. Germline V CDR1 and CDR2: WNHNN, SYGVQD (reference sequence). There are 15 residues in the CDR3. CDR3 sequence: CASSSTRPSSYEQYF. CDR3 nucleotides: TGCGCCAGCAGTTCTACAAGGCCTAGCTCCTACGAGCAGTACTTC.

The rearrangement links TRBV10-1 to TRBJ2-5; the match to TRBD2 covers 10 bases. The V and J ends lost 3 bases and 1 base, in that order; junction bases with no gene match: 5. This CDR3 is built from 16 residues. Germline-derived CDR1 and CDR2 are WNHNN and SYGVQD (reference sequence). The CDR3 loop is CASSESPSGGQETQYF. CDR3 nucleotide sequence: TGCGCCAGCAGTGAATCTCCTAGCGGGGGCCAAGAGACCCAGTACTTC.

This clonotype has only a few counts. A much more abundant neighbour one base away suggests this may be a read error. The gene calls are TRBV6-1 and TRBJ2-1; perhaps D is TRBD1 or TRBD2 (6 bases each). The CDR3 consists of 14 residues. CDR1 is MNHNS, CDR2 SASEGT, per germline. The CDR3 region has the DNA TGTGCCAGCAGTGAAAGGGGGGTCTACAATGAGCAGCTCTTC. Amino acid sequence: CASSERGVYNEQLF.

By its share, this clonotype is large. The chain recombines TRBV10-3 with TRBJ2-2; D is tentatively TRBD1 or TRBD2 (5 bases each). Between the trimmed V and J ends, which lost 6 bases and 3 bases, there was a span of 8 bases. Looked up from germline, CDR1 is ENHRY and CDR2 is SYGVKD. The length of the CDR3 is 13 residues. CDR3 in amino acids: CAIRGEDTGELFF. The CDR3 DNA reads TGTGCCATCAGGGGGGAAGACACCGGGGAGCTGTTTTTT.

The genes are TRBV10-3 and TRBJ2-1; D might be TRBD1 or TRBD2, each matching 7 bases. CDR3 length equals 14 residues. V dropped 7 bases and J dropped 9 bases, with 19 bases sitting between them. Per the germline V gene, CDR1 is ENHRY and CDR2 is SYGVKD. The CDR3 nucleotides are TGTGCCATCACCCAGGACCAGGGGGAGGGTGAGCAGTTCTTC. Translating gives CAITQDQGEGEQFF.

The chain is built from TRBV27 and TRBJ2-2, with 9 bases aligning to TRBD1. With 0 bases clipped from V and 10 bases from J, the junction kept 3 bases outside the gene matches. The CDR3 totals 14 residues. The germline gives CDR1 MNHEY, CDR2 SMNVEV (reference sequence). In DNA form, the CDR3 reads TGTGCCAGCAGTTTATCCGGGACAGGGAAGGAGCTGTTTTTT. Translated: CASSLSGTGKELFF.

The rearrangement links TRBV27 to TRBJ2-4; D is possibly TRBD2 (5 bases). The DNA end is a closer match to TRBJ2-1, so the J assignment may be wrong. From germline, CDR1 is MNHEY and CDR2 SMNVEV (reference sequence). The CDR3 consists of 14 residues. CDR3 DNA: TGTGCCAGCAGCCCATGGGAGCCCAAAGAGACCCAGTTCTTC. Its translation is CASSPWEPKETQFF.

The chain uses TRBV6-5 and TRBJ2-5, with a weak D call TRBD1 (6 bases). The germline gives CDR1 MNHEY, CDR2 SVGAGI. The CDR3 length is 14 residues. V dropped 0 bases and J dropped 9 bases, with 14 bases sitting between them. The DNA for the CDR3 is TGTGCCAGCAGTTACTCGTACTATGAGGGGGCCCAGTACTTC. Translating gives CASSYSYYEGAQYF.

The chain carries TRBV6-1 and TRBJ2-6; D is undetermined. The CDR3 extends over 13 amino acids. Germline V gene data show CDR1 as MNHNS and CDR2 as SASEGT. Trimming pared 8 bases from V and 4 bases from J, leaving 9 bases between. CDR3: CASAQEGANVLTF. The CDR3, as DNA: TGTGCCAGCGCCCAGGAGGGGGCCAACGTCCTGACTTTC.

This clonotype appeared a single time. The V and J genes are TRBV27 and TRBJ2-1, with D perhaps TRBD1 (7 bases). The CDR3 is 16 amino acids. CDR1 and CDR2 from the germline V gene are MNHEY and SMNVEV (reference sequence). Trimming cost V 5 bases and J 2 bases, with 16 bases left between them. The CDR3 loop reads CASSPRQGGAYNEQFF. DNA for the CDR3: TGTGCCAGCAGTCCTCGGCAGGGGGGCGCCTACAATGAGCAGTTCTTC.

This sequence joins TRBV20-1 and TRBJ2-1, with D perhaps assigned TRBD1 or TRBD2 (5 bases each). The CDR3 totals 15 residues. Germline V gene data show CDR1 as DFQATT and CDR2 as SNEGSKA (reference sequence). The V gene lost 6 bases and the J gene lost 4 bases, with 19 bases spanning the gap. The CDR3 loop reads CSATSPGLDYNEQFF. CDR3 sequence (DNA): TGCAGTGCCACCTCCCCGGGGCTAGATTACAATGAGCAGTTCTTC.

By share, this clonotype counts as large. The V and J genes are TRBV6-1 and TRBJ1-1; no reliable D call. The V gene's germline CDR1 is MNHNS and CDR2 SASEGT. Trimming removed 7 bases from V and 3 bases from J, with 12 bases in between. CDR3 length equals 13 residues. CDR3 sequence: CASMRVKDTEAFF. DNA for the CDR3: TGTGCCAGCATGAGGGTTAAGGACACTGAAGCTTTCTTT.

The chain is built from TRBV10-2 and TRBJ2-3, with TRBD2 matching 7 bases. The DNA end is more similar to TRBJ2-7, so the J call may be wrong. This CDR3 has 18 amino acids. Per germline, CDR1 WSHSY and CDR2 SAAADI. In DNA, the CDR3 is TGCGCCAGCAGTGAGTTCAGCGCGGGAGCGTGTGCCAAAGATACGCAGTACTTC. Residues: CASSEFSAGACAKDTQYF.

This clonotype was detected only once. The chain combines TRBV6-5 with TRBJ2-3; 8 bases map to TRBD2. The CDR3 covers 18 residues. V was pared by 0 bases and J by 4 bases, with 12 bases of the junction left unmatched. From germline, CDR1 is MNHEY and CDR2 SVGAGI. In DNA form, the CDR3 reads TGTGCCAGCAGTTACTCAGGCGGGGGGCGATCTGGCGCAGATACGCAGTATTTT. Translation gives CASSYSGGGRSGADTQYF.

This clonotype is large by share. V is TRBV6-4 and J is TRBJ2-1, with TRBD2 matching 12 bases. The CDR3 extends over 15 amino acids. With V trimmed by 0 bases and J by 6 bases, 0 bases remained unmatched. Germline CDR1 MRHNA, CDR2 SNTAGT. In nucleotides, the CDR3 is TGTGCCAGCAGTGACTCGACTAGCGGGAGCAATGAGCAGTTCTTC. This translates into CASSDSTSGSNEQFF.